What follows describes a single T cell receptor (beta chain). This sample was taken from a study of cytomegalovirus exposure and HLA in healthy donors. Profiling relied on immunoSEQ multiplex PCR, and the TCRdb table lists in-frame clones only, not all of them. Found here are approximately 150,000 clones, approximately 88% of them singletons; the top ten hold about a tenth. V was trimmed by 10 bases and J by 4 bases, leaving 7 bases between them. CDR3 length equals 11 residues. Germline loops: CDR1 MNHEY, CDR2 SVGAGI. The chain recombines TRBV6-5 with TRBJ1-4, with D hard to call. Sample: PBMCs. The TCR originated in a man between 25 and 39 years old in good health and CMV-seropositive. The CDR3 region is CATENNEKLFF. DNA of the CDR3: TGTGCCACCGAGAATAATGAAAAACTGTTTTTT.